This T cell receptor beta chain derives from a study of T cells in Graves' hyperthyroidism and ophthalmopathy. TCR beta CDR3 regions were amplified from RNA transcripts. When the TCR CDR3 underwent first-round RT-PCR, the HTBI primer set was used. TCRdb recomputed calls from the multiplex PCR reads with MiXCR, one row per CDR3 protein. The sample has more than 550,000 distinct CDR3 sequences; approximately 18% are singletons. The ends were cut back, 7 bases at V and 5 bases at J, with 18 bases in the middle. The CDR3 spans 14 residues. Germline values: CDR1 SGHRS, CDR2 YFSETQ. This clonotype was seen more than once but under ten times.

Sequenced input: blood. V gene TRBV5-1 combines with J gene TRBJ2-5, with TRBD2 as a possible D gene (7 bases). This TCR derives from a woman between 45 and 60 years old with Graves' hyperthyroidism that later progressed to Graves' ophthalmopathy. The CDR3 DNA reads TGCGCCAGCCGCTCCGGGGGGCCTGGGGAGACCCAGTACTTC. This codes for CASRSGGPGETQYF.